This T cell receptor (beta chain) emerged from a study of cytomegalovirus exposure and HLA in healthy donors. On this clone itself: Its antigen remains unknown.

The PCR made use of 60 Vbeta and 13 Jbeta primers. Here immunoSEQ multiplex PCR was the method, and the copy in TCRdb shows in-frame clones only, minus some. The sample shows about 170,000 clones, approximately 84% of them seen only once. With 4 bases clipped from V and 2 bases from J, the junction kept 4 bases outside the gene matches. Germline V lookup: CDR1 SGDLS, CDR2 YYNGEE. The CDR3 length is 17 residues. General study findings and limits: Relative to the roughly 690-donor mean, N-insertions were reportedly fewer in an Asian-associated ancestry cluster in a later analysis. Previously analyzed data showed that most TCR beta V segments were productive at a frequency of about 90% or about 30%.

This sequence joins TRBV9 and TRBJ2-2; 14 nucleotides line up with TRBD2. The receptor comes from a man aged 25 to 40 in good health and CMV-seropositive. Sequenced input: PBMCs. CDR3 DNA sequence: TGTGCCAGCAGCAGGGGACTAGCGGGAGTAAACACCGGGGAGCTGTTTTTT. Translated: CASSRGLAGVNTGELFF.